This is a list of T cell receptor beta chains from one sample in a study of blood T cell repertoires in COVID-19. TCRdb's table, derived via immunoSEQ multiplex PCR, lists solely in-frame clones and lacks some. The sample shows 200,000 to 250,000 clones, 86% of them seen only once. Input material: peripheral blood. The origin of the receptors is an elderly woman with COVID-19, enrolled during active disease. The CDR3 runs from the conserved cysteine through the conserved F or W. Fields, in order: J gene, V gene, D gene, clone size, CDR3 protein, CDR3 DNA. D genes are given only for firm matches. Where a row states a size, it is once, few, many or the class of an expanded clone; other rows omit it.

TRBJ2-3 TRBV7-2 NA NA CASSLVTGLSTDTQYF TGTGCCAGCAGCTTAGTGACGGGTCTAAGCACAGATACGCAGTATTTT
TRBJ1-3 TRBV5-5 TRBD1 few CASSLVGTGMGNTIYF TGTGCCAGCAGCTTGGTCGGGACAGGGATGGGAAACACCATATATTTT
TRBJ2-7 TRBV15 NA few CATSREATSYEQYF TGTGCCACCAGCAGAGAAGCCACCTCCTACGAGCAGTACTTC
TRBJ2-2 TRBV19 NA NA CASSTTGNAGELFF TGTGCCAGTAGCACCACAGGCAATGCCGGGGAGCTGTTTTTT
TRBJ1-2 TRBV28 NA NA CASSLLGARGYTF TGTGCCAGCAGTTTATTGGGGGCGCGGGGCTACACCTTC
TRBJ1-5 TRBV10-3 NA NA CAIRPGDSNQPQHF TGTGCCATCAGACCCGGGGATAGCAATCAGCCCCAGCATTTT
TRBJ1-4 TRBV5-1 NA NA CASKLGVDRGTSEKLFF TGCGCCAGCAAGCTAGGAGTCGACCGGGGAACCAGTGAAAAACTGTTTTTT
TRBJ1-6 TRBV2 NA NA CASSATGNNSPLHF TGTGCCAGCAGTGCAACGGGGAATAATTCACCCCTCCACTTT
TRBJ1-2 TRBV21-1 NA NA CASSIHPAGATYGYTF TGTGCCAGCAGCATACATCCGGCAGGGGCCACCTATGGCTACACCTTC
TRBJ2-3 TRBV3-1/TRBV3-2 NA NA CACGRTGTPASDTQYF TGTGCCTGCGGCCGAACAGGGACCCCAGCATCAGATACGCAGTATTTT
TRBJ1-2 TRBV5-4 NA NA CASSPDRIANYGYTF TGTGCCAGCAGTCCAGACAGGATAGCTAACTATGGCTACACCTTC
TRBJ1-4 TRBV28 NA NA CASSDGGGKLFF TGTGCCAGCAGTGACGGGGGGGGAAAACTGTTTTTT
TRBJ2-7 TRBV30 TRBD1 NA CAWSVGGTGGYEQYF TGTGCCTGGAGTGTAGGAGGGACAGGGGGGTACGAGCAGTACTTC
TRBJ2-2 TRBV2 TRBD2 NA CATRKGLASTGELFF TGTGCCACCCGAAAGGGACTAGCGAGCACCGGGGAGCTGTTTTTT
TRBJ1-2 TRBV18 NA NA CASSPLLLADGYTF TGTGCCAGCTCACCACTTTTGCTTGCGGATGGCTACACCTTC
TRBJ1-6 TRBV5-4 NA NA CASSFDPGVNSPLHF TGTGCCAGCAGCTTCGATCCGGGGGTTAATTCACCCCTCCACTTT
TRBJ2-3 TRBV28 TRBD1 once CASSSNDRVKDTQYF TGTGCCAGCAGTTCCAACGACAGGGTGAAAGATACGCAGTATTTT
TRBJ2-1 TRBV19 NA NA CASSSRDHKFF TGTGCCAGTAGTAGCCGGGATCATAAGTTCTTC
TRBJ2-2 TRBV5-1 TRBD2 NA CASSLSFGGAGELFF TGCGCCAGCAGCTTGTCTTTCGGGGGGGCCGGGGAGCTGTTTTTT
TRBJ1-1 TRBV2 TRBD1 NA CASTRQGLNTEAFF TGTGCCAGCACTAGACAGGGACTGAACACTGAAGCTTTCTTT
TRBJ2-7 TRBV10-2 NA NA CASSAGSRTYEQYF TGCGCCAGCAGCGCCGGGTCCAGAACTTACGAGCAGTACTTC
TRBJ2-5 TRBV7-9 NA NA CASSWLAGKTQYF TGTGCCAGCAGCTGGCTGGCGGGGAAGACCCAGTACTTC
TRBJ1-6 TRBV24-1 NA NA CATSAGINSPLHF TGTGCCACCTCGGCAGGGATCAATTCACCCCTCCACTTT
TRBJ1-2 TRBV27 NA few CASSPLKAGKSGYTF TGTGCCAGCAGCCCTCTAAAGGCCGGGAAATCTGGCTACACCTTC
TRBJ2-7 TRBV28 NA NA CASSQGSYEQYF TGTGCCAGCAGCCAGGGTTCCTACGAGCAGTACTTC
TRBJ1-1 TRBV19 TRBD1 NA CASRRTGGATEAFF TGTGCCAGTAGAAGGACAGGGGGCGCGACTGAAGCTTTCTTT
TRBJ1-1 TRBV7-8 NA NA CASSLAHPTGIGAFF TGTGCCAGCAGCTTAGCGCACCCAACAGGGATCGGAGCTTTCTTT
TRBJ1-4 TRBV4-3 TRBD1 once CASSQGITGGNEKLFF TGCGCCAGCAGCCAAGGCATAACAGGGGGGAATGAAAAACTGTTTTTT
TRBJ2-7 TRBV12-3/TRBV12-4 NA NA CATGQGPYEQYF TGTGCCACCGGCCAGGGTCCCTACGAGCAGTACTTC
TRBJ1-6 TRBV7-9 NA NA CASSFDSFNSPLHF TGTGCCAGCAGCTTTGACAGCTTTAATTCACCCCTCCACTTT
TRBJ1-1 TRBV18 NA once CASSPPRGILEAFF TGTGCCAGCTCACCACCGCGGGGGATCCTTGAAGCTTTCTTT
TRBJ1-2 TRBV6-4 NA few CASSIRGLHGYTF TGTGCCAGCAGCATCCGGGGACTTCATGGCTACACCTTC
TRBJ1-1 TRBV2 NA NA CASSTEGVGEAFF TGTGCCAGCAGTACTGAGGGGGTTGGTGAAGCTTTCTTT
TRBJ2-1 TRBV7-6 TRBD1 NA CASSSRVGTGGRLSYNEQFF TGTGCCAGCAGTTCAAGAGTGGGGACAGGGGGCCGTCTCTCCTACAATGAGCAGTTCTTC
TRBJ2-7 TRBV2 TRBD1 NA CASSGGTGFYEQYF TGTGCCAGCAGTGGGGGGACAGGGTTTTACGAGCAGTACTTC
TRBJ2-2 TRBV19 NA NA CASNYAENTGELFF TGTGCCAGTAACTATGCGGAAAACACCGGGGAGCTGTTTTTT
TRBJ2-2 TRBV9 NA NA CASRFSEVARGRNTGELFF TGTGCCAGCAGGTTCTCAGAAGTCGCGCGGGGGCGTAACACCGGGGAGCTGTTTTTT